Detailed here is one TCR beta chain. The same CDR3 is also encoded by other DNA sequences in this sample. The data originate from a study of immune evolution from preneoplasia to lung adenocarcinoma. Patient tissue came from resections in Japan or China, 2014–2017. Here immunoSEQ multiplex PCR was the method, and the copy in TCRdb shows in-frame clones only, minus some. The data contain fewer than 13,000 clones, 65% to 90% of them singletons. Deletions cut 2 bases from V and 4 bases from J, with 10 bases between. This CDR3 contains 13 residues. Germline V gene sequence: CDR1 SGHRS, CDR2 YFSETQ. Sequences were obtained from FFPE minimally invasive lung adenocarcinoma tissue. This sequence originates from an older person with lung adenocarcinoma. The V call is TRBV5-1, the J call TRBJ2-7; maybe TRBD2 (6 bases). The CDR3 sequence is CASSLGTDYEQYF. CDR3 coding DNA: TGCGCCAGCAGCTTAGGGACTGATTACGAGCAGTACTTC.